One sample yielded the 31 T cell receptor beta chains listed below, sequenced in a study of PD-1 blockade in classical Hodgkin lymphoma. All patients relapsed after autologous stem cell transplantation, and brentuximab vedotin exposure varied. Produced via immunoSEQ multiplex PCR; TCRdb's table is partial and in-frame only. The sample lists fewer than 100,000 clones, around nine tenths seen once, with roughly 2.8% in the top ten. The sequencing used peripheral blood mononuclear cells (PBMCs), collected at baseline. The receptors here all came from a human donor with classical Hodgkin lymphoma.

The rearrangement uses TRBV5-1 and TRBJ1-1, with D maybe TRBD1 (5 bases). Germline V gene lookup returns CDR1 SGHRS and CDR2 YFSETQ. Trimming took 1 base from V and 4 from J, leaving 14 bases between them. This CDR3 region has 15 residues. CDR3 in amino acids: CASSLYQGVVTEAFF. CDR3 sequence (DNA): TGCGCCAGCAGCTTGTATCAGGGTGTCGTCACTGAAGCTTTCTTT.

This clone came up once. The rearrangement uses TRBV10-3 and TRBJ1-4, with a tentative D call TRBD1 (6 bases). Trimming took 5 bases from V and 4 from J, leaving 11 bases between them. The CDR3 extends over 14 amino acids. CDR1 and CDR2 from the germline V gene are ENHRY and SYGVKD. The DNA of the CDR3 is TGTGCCATCAGTATAGGGGGACGTAATGAAAAACTGTTTTTT. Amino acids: CAISIGGRNEKLFF.

CDR3 coding DNA: TGTGCCAGCAGTAGGGTGAGCACCACCGGGGAGCTGTTTTTT. It is translated as CASSRVSTTGELFF. The chain has TRBV2 and TRBJ2-2, with no clear D. The CDR3 consists of 14 residues. The ends were cut back, 5 bases at V and 4 bases at J, with 11 bases in the middle. Germline values: CDR1 SNHLY, CDR2 FYNNEI.

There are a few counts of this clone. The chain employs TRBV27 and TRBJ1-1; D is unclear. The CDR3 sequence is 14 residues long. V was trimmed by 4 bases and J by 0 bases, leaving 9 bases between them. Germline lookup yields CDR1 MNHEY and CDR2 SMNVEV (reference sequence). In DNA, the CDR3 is TGTGCCAGCAGTTCAGCCAGCATGAACACTGAAGCTTTCTTT. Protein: CASSSASMNTEAFF.

CDR3 coding DNA: TGTGCCAGCAGTGACAGGGTGCTTGGCTACACCTTC. Its protein product is CASSDRVLGYTF. The genes are TRBV2 and TRBJ1-2; TRBD1 is a possible D gene (5 bases). CDR3 size: 12 residues. Per germline, CDR1 SNHLY and CDR2 FYNNEI. V lost 3 bases and J 7 bases, leaving 9 bases between the germline ends.

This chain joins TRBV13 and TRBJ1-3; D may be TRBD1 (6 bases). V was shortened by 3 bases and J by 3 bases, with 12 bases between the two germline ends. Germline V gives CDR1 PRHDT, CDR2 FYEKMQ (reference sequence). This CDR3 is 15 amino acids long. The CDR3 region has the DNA TGTGCCAGCAGCTTCTCCCGGACAGATGGAAACACCATATATTTT. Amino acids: CASSFSRTDGNTIYF.

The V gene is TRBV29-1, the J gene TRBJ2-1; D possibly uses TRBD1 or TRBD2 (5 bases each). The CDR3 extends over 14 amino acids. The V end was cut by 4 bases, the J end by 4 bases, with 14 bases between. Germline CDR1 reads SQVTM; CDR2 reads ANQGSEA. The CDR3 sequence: CSVVRGARYNEQFF. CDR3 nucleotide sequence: TGCAGCGTTGTGAGAGGGGCTCGGTACAATGAGCAGTTCTTC.

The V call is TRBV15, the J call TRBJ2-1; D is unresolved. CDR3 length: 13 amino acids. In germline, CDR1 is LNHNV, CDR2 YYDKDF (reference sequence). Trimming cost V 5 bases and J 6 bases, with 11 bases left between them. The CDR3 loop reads CATSLKILNEQFF. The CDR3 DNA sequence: TGTGCCACCAGCTTAAAAATCCTCAATGAGCAGTTCTTC.

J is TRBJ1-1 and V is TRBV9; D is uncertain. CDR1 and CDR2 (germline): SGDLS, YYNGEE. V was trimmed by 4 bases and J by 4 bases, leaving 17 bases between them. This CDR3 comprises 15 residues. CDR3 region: CASSRTPDIGTEAFF. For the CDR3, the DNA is TGTGCCAGCAGCAGAACACCCGACATCGGCACTGAAGCTTTCTTT. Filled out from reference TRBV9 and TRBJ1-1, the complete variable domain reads DSGVTQTPKHLITATGQRVTLRCSPRSGDLSVYWYQQSLDQGLQFLIQYYNGEERAKGNILERFSAQQFPDLHSELNLSSLELGDSALYFCASSRTPDIGTEAFFGQGTRLTVV.

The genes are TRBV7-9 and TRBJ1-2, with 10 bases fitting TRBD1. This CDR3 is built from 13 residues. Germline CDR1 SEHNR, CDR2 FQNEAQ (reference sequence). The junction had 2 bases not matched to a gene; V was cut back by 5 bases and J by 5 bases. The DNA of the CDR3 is TGTGCCAGCAGCGGACAGGGGGGATATGGCTACACCTTC. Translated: CASSGQGGYGYTF.

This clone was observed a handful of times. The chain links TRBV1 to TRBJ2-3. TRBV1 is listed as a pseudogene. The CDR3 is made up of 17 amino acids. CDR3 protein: CTSSHPWNGGLDIIQYF. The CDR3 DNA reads TGCACCAGCAGCCACCCCTGGAACGGGGGCCTCGACATTATTCAGTATTTT.

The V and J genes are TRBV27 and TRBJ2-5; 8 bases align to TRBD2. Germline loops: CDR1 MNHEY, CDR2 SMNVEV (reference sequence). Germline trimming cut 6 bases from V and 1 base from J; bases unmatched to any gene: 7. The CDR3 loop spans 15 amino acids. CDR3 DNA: TGTGCCAGCAGCGACCGGGGGGGAACCCAAGAGACCCAGTACTTC. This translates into CASSDRGGTQETQYF.

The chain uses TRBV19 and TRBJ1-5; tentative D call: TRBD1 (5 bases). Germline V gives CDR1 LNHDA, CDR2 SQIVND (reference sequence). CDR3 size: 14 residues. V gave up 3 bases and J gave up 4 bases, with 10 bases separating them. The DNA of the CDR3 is TGTGCCAGTAGTATGGGCAGGGCTAATCAGCCCCAGCATTTT. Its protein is CASSMGRANQPQHF. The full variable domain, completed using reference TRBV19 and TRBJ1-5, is DGGITQSPKYLFRKEGQNVTLSCEQNLNHDAMYWYRQDPGQGLRLIYYSQIVNDFQKGDIAEGYSVSREKKESFPLTVTSAQKNPTAFYLCASSMGRANQPQHFGDGTRLSIL.

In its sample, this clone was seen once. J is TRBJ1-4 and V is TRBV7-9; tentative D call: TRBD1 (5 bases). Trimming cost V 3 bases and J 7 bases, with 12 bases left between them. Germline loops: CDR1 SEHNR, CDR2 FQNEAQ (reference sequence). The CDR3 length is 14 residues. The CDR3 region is CASSFGAGLEKLFF. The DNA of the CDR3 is TGTGCCAGCAGCTTTGGGGCAGGGCTTGAAAAACTGTTTTTT.

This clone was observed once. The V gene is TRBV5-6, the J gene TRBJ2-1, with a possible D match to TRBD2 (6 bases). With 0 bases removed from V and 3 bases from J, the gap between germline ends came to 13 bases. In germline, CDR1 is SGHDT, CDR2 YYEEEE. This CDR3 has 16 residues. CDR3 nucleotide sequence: TGTGCCAGCAGCTTGGCGATAGCGGTGAACTACAATGAGCAGTTCTTC. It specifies CASSLAIAVNYNEQFF.

CDR3 sequence: CASSLSGDWTEAFF. Here the CDR3 DNA reads TGCGCCAGCAGCCTATCAGGGGATTGGACTGAAGCTTTCTTT. J is TRBJ1-1 and V is TRBV5-1, with a tentative D call TRBD1 (6 bases). Germline loops: CDR1 SGHRS, CDR2 YFSETQ. V was shortened by 4 bases and J by 5 bases, with 15 bases between the two germline ends. This CDR3 is built from 14 residues.

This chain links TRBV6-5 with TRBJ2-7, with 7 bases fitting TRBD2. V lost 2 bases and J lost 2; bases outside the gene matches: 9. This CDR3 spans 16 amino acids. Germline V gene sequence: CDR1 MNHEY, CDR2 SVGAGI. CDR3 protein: CASSYRGTNPAYEQYF. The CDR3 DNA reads TGTGCCAGCAGTTACCGAGGGACTAACCCCGCCTACGAGCAGTACTTC.

This CDR3 reads CASSSYPNQMSGSTDTQYF. Here the CDR3 DNA reads TGTGCCAGCAGCTCTTACCCGAATCAAATGAGCGGGAGCACAGATACGCAGTATTTT. The chain links TRBV7-8 to TRBJ2-3; D possibly corresponds to TRBD2 (6 bases). In germline, CDR1 is SGHVS, CDR2 FQNEAQ. V lost 4 bases to trimming and J lost 0 bases, with 23 bases between them. There are 19 residues in the CDR3.

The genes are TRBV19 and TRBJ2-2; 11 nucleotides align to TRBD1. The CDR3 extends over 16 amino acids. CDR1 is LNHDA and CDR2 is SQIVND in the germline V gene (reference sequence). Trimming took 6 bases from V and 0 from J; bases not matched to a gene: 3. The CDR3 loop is CASSRGQGANTGELFF. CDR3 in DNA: TGTGCCAGTAGCCGGGGACAGGGGGCGAACACCGGGGAGCTGTTTTTT.

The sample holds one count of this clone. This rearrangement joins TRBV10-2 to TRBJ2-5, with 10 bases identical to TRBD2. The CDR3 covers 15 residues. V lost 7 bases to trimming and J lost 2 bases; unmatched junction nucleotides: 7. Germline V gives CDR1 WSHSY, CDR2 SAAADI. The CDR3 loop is CASILAGAPQETQYF. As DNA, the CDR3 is TGCGCCAGCATCCTAGCGGGAGCCCCTCAAGAGACCCAGTACTTC.

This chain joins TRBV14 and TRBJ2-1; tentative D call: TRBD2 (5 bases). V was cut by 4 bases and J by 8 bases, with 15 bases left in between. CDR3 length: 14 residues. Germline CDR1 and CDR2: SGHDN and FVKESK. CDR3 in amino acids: CASSRGSESDEQFF. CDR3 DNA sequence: TGTGCCAGCAGCCGGGGTAGCGAGTCCGATGAGCAGTTCTTC.

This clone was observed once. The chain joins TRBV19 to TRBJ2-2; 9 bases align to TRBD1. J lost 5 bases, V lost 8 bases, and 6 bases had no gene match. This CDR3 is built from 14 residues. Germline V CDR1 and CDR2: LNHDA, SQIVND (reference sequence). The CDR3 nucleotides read TGTGCCAGTCGCCGGGACAGGGAAACCGGGGAGCTGTTTTTT. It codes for CASRRDRETGELFF.

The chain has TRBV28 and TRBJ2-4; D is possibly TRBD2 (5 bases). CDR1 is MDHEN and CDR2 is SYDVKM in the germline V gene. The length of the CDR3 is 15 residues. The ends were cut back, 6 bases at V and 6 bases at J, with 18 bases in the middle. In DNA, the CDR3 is TGTGCCAGCAGGACGGGATGGCAGGACTCAAACATTCAGTACTTC. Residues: CASRTGWQDSNIQYF.

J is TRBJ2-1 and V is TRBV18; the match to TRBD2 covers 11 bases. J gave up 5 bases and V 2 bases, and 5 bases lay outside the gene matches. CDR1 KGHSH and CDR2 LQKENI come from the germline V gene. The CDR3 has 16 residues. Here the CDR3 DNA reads TGTGCCAGCTCACCAGCTACTAGCGGGAGTCACAATGAGCAGTTCTTC. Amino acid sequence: CASSPATSGSHNEQFF.

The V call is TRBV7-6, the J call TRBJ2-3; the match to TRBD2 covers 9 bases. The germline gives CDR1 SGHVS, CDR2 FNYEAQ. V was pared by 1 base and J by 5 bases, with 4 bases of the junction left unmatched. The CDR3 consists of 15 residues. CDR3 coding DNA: TGTGCCAGCAGCTTAGGCGGGAGGGCCGTAGATACGCAGTATTTT. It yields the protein CASSLGGRAVDTQYF.

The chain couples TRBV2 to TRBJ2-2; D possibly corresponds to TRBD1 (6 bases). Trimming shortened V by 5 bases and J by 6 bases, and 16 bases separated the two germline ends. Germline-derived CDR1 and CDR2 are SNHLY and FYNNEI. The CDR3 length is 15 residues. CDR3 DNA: TGTGCCAGCAGTCGGGATAACAGGGCCGCCGGGGAGCTGTTTTTT. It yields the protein CASSRDNRAAGELFF.

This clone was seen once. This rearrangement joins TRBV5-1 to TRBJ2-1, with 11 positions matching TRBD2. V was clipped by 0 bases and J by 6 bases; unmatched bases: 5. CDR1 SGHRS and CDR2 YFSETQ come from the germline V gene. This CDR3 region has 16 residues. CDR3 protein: CASSLAPLAGVNEQFF. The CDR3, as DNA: TGCGCCAGCAGCTTGGCCCCACTAGCGGGAGTCAATGAGCAGTTCTTC. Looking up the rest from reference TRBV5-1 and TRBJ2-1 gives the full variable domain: KAGVTQTPRYLIKTRGQQVTLSCSPISGHRSVSWYQQTPGQGLQFLFEYFSETQRNKGNFPGRFSGRQFSNSRSEMNVSTLELGDSALYLCASSLAPLAGVNEQFFGPGTRLTVL.

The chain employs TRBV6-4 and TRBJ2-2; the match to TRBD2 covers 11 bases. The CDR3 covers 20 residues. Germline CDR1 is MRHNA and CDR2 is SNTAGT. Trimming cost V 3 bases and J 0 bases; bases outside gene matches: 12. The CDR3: CASSEGTSGDRVANTGELFF. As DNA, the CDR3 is TGTGCCAGCAGTGAAGGGACTAGCGGAGATAGAGTCGCGAACACCGGGGAGCTGTTTTTT.

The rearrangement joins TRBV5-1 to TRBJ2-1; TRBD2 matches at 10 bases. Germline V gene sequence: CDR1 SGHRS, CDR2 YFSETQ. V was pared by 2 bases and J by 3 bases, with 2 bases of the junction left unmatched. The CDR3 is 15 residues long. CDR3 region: CASSFQREGYNEQFF. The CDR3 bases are TGCGCCAGCAGCTTTCAGCGGGAGGGCTACAATGAGCAGTTCTTC.

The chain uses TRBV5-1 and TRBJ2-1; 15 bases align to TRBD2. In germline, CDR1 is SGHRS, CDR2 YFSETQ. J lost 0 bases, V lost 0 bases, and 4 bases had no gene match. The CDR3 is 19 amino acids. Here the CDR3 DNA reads TGCGCCAGCAGCTTGGCCGGACTAGCGGGAGGGAGCTCCTACAATGAGCAGTTCTTC. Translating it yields CASSLAGLAGGSSYNEQFF.

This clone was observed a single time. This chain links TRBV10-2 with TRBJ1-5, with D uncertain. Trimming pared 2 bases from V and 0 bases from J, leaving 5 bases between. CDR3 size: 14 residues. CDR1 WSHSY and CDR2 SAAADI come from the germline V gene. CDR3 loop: CASSELDSNQPQHF. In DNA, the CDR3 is TGCGCCAGCAGTGAGCTGGATAGCAATCAGCCCCAGCATTTT.